This T cell receptor beta chain appears in the sequencing data of a study of blood T cell repertoires in COVID-19. Study-level background: Sources were T cells, B-cell-depleted T cells, or PBMCs; the material itself was cDNA or gDNA.

Looked up from germline, CDR1 is SQVTM and CDR2 is ANQGSEA. Germline trimming cut 6 bases from V and 11 bases from J; bases unmatched to any gene: 7. This CDR3 region has 11 residues. Clinical history reported by participants formed the basis on which cohorts were assigned. Only in-frame clones appear in the TCRdb table, and some are missing; sequencing was by immunoSEQ multiplex PCR. The sample shows about 400,000 clones, about 87% of them seen only once. Sequencing was performed on PBMCs or T cells enriched from blood (not recorded which). The V call is TRBV29-1, the J call TRBJ2-1, with 7 bases that match TRBD1. The receptor was derived from a woman in her 50s who had recovered from COVID-19. CDR3 coding DNA: TGCAGCGTGACACGACAGGGCCAGCAGTTCTTC. As protein: CSVTRQGQQFF.